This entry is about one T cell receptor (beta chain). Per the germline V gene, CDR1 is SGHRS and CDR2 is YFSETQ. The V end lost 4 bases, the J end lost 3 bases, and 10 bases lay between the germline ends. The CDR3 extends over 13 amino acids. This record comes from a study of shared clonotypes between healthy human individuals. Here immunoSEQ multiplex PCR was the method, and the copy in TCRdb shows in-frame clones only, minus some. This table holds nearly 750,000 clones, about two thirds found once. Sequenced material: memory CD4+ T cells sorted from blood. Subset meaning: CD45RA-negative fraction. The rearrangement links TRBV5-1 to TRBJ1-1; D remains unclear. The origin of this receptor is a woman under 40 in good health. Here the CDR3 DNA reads TGCGCCAGCAGCCTGTACGGGGACACTGAAGCTTTCTTT. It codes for CASSLYGDTEAFF.